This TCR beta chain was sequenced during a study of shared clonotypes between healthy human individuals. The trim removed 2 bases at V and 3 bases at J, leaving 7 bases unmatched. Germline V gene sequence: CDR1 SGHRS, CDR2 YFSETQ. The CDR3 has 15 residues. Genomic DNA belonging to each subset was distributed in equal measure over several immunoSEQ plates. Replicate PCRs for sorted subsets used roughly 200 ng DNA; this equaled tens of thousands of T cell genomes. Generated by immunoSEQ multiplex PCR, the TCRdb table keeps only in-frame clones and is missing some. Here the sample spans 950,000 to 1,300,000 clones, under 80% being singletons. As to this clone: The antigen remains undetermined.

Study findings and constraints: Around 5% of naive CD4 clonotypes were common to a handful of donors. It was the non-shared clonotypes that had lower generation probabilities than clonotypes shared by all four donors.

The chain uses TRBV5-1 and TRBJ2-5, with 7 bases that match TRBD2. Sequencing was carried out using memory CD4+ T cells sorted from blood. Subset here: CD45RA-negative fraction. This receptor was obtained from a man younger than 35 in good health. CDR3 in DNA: TGCGCCAGCAGCTTTATTAGTGGGGGGGAAGAGACCCAGTACTTC. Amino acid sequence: CASSFISGGEETQYF.